Following are 4 T cell receptor beta chains from one sample sequenced in a study of T cell responses to AZD1222 COVID-19 vaccine. The repertoire was sequenced with immunoSEQ multiplex PCR; TCRdb's copy has only in-frame clones and lacks some. The sample records roughly 120,000 clones, under 90% being singletons. The sample was peripheral blood, taken on day 0 of AZD1222 vaccination. These receptors originate from an adult in good health.

The chain combines TRBV10-3 with TRBJ1-3; D is ambiguous. Trimming removed 8 bases at V and 1 base at J, with 3 bases between. Per the germline V gene, CDR1 is ENHRY and CDR2 is SYGVKD. CDR3 length equals 11 residues. This CDR3 is CAIRSGNTIYF. CDR3 coding DNA: TGTGCCATCCGGTCTGGAAACACCATATATTTT.

This clone was observed a few times. The same CDR3 also results from other DNA sequences found in this sample. The chain combines TRBV2 with TRBJ2-6; D gene ambiguous. The CDR3 consists of 12 residues. The germline CDR1 and CDR2 sequences are SNHLY and FYNNEI. V gave up 8 bases and J gave up 2 bases, with 4 bases separating them. The DNA of the CDR3 is TGTGCCAGCTCTCCTGGGGCCAACGTCCTGACTTTC. It encodes CASSPGANVLTF. Filled out from reference TRBV2 and TRBJ2-6, the complete variable domain reads EPEVTQTPSHQVTQMGQEVILRCVPISNHLYFYWYRQILGQKVEFLVSFYNNEISEKSEIFDDQFSVERPDGSNFTLKIRSTKLEDSAMYFCASSPGANVLTFGAGSRLTVL.

This clone has just one count. The chain recombines TRBV5-4 with TRBJ2-1; D could derive from TRBD1 or TRBD2 (6 bases each). V was trimmed by 6 bases and J by 4 bases, leaving 17 bases between them. This CDR3 contains 15 residues. Germline CDR1 and CDR2: SGHNT and YYREEE (reference sequence). The chain's CDR3 is CASNRGQDKYNEQFF. The CDR3 DNA follows: TGTGCCAGCAATCGGGGGCAGGACAAGTACAATGAGCAGTTCTTC.

This clone came up once. The chain has TRBV7-2 and TRBJ1-3; no clear D. Germline CDR1 and CDR2: SGHTA and FQGNSA. The CDR3 has 16 amino acids. V shed 5 bases and J shed 4 bases, with 18 bases lying between them. The CDR3 spells CASSPPGGVRGNTIYF. CDR3 nucleotides: TGTGCCAGCAGCCCCCCAGGTGGGGTCAGAGGAAACACCATATATTTT. Combining the CDR3 with reference TRBV7-2 and TRBJ1-3 gives the whole variable domain GAGVSQSPSNKVTEKGKDVELRCDPISGHTALYWYRQSLGQGLEFLIYFQGNSAPDKSGLPSDRFSAERTGGSVSTLTIQRTQQEDSAVYLCASSPPGGVRGNTIYFGEGSWLTVV.